Listed below are T cell receptor beta chains from one sample, sequenced in a study of cytotoxic CD8 clonotypes in ibrutinib-treated CLL. The data were produced by immunoSEQ multiplex PCR, yet TCRdb's version contains in-frame clones alone and is incomplete. The sample holds roughly 180,000 clones, about 72% seen once. Sequenced material: PBMCs, taken after 24 months of ibrutinib treatment. The receptor set was obtained from a human donor with chronic lymphocytic leukemia. Both conserved end residues are part of each CDR3. The D gene is left open where the match is weak. A clone size is listed for some rows: how often the clone was seen (once, few, many), or a class if it is expanded.

J: TRBJ1-4; length: 15; D: -; size: -; V: TRBV4-3; DNA: TGCGCCAGCAGCCAAGGGTTCAGACCTAATGAAAAACTGTTTTTT; CDR3: CASSQGFRPNEKLFF
J: TRBJ1-2; length: 13; D: -; size: -; V: TRBV10-3; DNA: TGTGCCATCAGTGAGGGGGCCGGCTATGGCTACACCTTC; CDR3: CAISEGAGYGYTF
J: TRBJ2-3; length: 15; D: -; size: -; V: TRBV27; DNA: TGTGCCAGCAGTTCTGCCGGGGCCATGACAGGTACGCAGTATTTT; CDR3: CASSSAGAMTGTQYF
J: TRBJ1-2; length: 13; D: -; size: -; V: TRBV4-1; DNA: TGCGCCAGCAGCCAAGTATCAGGAGATGGCTACACCTTC; CDR3: CASSQVSGDGYTF
J: TRBJ1-1; length: 13; D: -; size: -; V: TRBV4-3; DNA: TGCGCCAGCAGCCAAGATACCGAGGCTGAAGCTTTCTTT; CDR3: CASSQDTEAEAFF
J: TRBJ2-7; length: 17; D: -; size: -; V: TRBV4-3; DNA: TGCGCCAGCAGCCATCTTAATGACGGACTCGGTCGCCACGAGCAGTACTTC; CDR3: CASSHLNDGLGRHEQYF
J: TRBJ2-1; length: 14; D: TRBD2; size: -; V: TRBV5-1; DNA: TGCGCCACCAATAGCGGGAGAAGCGACAATGAGCAGTTCTTC; CDR3: CATNSGRSDNEQFF
J: TRBJ1-2; length: 15; D: TRBD1; size: -; V: TRBV19; DNA: TGTGCCAGTAGTCCTTCGGTTGCAGGGGGAAGAGGCTACACCTTC; CDR3: CASSPSVAGGRGYTF
J: TRBJ2-3; length: 16; D: -; size: -; V: TRBV9; DNA: TGTGCCAGCAGTGACCGGGACGGGGTGGGGCCAGATACGCAGTATTTT; CDR3: CASSDRDGVGPDTQYF
J: TRBJ2-6; length: 20; D: -; size: -; V: TRBV27; DNA: TGTGCCAGCAATTCCCCACCGAGTCCGGGCCGATTCTCTGGGGCCAACGTCCTGACTTTC; CDR3: CASNSPPSPGRFSGANVLTF
J: TRBJ2-1; length: 17; D: -; size: -; V: TRBV28; DNA: TGTGCCAGTACGGGGACACTCCTGGTTAGATCCTACAATGAGCAGTTCTTC; CDR3: CASTGTLLVRSYNEQFF
J: TRBJ2-7; length: 11; D: -; size: -; V: TRBV2; DNA: TGTGCCAGCAACCGAGGGGACGAGCAGTACTTC; CDR3: CASNRGDEQYF
J: TRBJ2-3; length: 18; D: -; size: -; V: TRBV11-2; DNA: TGTGCCAGCAGCTCCTTGGGGGGGGCCAGCGGGAGCACAGATACGCAGTATTTT; CDR3: CASSSLGGASGSTDTQYF
J: TRBJ1-1; length: 15; D: TRBD1; size: -; V: TRBV5-4; DNA: TGTGCCAGCAGCCTTGGACAGGTTTCGAACACTGAAGCTTTCTTT; CDR3: CASSLGQVSNTEAFF
J: TRBJ2-7; length: 16; D: -; size: -; V: TRBV5-4; DNA: TGTGCCAGCAGCTGGGACCCCACAGGGAGCTCCTACGAGCAGTACTTC; CDR3: CASSWDPTGSSYEQYF
J: TRBJ2-5; length: 13; D: -; size: -; V: TRBV7-9; DNA: TGTGCCAGCAGCTTAGCAGGCTCGGAGACCCAGTACTTC; CDR3: CASSLAGSETQYF
J: TRBJ2-3; length: 13; D: -; size: -; V: TRBV6-5; DNA: TGTGCCAGCAGTTACGACAGCACAGATACGCAGTATTTT; CDR3: CASSYDSTDTQYF
J: TRBJ2-7; length: 14; D: -; size: once; V: TRBV6-5; DNA: TGTGCCAGCAGTTACGTGTCTGGTTCCTACGAGCAGTACTTC; CDR3: CASSYVSGSYEQYF
J: TRBJ2-6; length: 17; D: TRBD1; size: -; V: TRBV15; DNA: TGTGCCACCAGCAGAACAGACAGGGCGTCTGGGGCCAACGTCCTGACTTTC; CDR3: CATSRTDRASGANVLTF
J: TRBJ2-5; length: 14; D: -; size: once; V: TRBV5-6; DNA: TGTGCCAGCAGCTTTTCCGGTTACCAAGAGACCCAGTACTTC; CDR3: CASSFSGYQETQYF
J: TRBJ2-2; length: 14; D: -; size: -; V: TRBV5-1; DNA: TGCGCCAGCAGCTTGACAGGGAGGCACGGGGAGCTGTTTTTT; CDR3: CASSLTGRHGELFF
J: TRBJ2-1; length: 16; D: -; size: -; V: TRBV15; DNA: TGTGCCACCAGCAGAGGGAAGGGAGAGGGGAGTCATGAGCAGTTCTTC; CDR3: CATSRGKGEGSHEQFF
J: TRBJ1-1; length: 13; D: -; size: -; V: TRBV5-1; DNA: TGCGCCACAAGCTGGTCAGGGGTTGGTGAAGCTTTCTTT; CDR3: CATSWSGVGEAFF
J: TRBJ2-3; length: 17; D: TRBD2; size: -; V: TRBV11-2; DNA: TGTGCCAGCAGCTTGGGACTAGCGGGGGTCATCACAGATACGCAGTATTTT; CDR3: CASSLGLAGVITDTQYF
J: TRBJ2-7; length: 14; D: TRBD2; size: -; V: TRBV28; DNA: TGTGCCAGCAGTCCTCTAGCGGGCTCGTACGAGCAGTACTTC; CDR3: CASSPLAGSYEQYF
J: TRBJ2-4; length: 14; D: -; size: -; V: TRBV27; DNA: TGTGCCAGCGGCCGGACACCTGCCAAAAACATTCAGTACTTC; CDR3: CASGRTPAKNIQYF
J: TRBJ2-7; length: 15; D: -; size: -; V: TRBV5-1; DNA: TGCGCCAGCAGCGAGGGGTCGGGTAAGATCTACGAGCAGTACTTC; CDR3: CASSEGSGKIYEQYF
J: TRBJ2-7; length: 16; D: -; size: -; V: TRBV19; DNA: TGTGCCAGTAGTATAAATGACAGGATGCTTGGCTACGAGCAGTACTTC; CDR3: CASSINDRMLGYEQYF
J: TRBJ2-5; length: 15; D: TRBD2; size: -; V: TRBV6-5; DNA: TGTGCCAGCAGTGGCGCCGGGGAGGGCCAAGAGACCCAGTACTTC; CDR3: CASSGAGEGQETQYF
J: TRBJ1-2; length: 16; D: -; size: -; V: TRBV6-5; DNA: TGTGCCAGCAGTTACTCGGGGCAGGGATCTAACTATGGCTACACCTTC; CDR3: CASSYSGQGSNYGYTF
J: TRBJ2-1; length: 15; D: TRBD1; size: -; V: TRBV10-3; DNA: TGTGCCATCAGGGGGGACAGGGGCCCCTACAATGAGCAGTTCTTC; CDR3: CAIRGDRGPYNEQFF
J: TRBJ2-5; length: 14; D: TRBD1; size: -; V: TRBV18; DNA: TGTGCCAGCTCGTGGGACAGAGCACGCGAGACCCAGTACTTC; CDR3: CASSWDRARETQYF
J: TRBJ1-2; length: 16; D: TRBD1; size: -; V: TRBV6-9; DNA: TGTGCCAGCAGTTACTCTCCGACAGGGACTCCTCATGGCTACACCTTC; CDR3: CASSYSPTGTPHGYTF
J: TRBJ2-7; length: 13; D: TRBD1; size: -; V: TRBV5-6; DNA: TGTGCCAGCAGCAGACAGGGGCCCTACGAGCAGTACTTC; CDR3: CASSRQGPYEQYF
J: TRBJ2-5; length: 16; D: TRBD1; size: -; V: TRBV27; DNA: TGTGCCAGCAGGAGGGCAGGGGGCATTTTACAAGAGACCCAGTACTTC; CDR3: CASRRAGGILQETQYF
J: TRBJ1-5; length: 16; D: -; size: few; V: TRBV30; DNA: TGTGCCTGGAGTCAGGGGCGTAGGTATAGCAATCAGCCCCAGCATTTT; CDR3: CAWSQGRRYSNQPQHF
J: TRBJ1-1; length: 18; D: -; size: -; V: TRBV7-2; DNA: TGTGCCAGCAGCTTACAGCCTTTCTTCGGGCCGGAGAACACTGAAGCTTTCTTT; CDR3: CASSLQPFFGPENTEAFF
J: TRBJ2-1; length: 18; D: TRBD2; size: -; V: TRBV4-2; DNA: TGTGCCAGCAGCCAAGATCTTGGGGGACTAGCGGCCAACAATGAGCAGTTCTTC; CDR3: CASSQDLGGLAANNEQFF
J: TRBJ2-7; length: 14; D: -; size: -; V: TRBV7-2; DNA: TGTGCCAGCAGCTTAGTGTCAGACCTCCACGAGCAGTACTTC; CDR3: CASSLVSDLHEQYF
J: TRBJ2-3; length: 14; D: -; size: once; V: TRBV2; DNA: TGTGCCAGCAGGGGGGCTATCAGTCCAGATACGCAGTATTTT; CDR3: CASRGAISPDTQYF
J: TRBJ2-7; length: 15; D: -; size: -; V: TRBV4-1; DNA: TGCGCCAGCAGCCAAGATTTATGGCAGGACAACGAGCAGTACTTC; CDR3: CASSQDLWQDNEQYF
J: TRBJ2-3; length: 15; D: TRBD2; size: -; V: TRBV6-5; DNA: TGTGCCAGCAGTTATATCGCGGGAGGGCCGGATACGCAGTATTTT; CDR3: CASSYIAGGPDTQYF
J: TRBJ2-3; length: 14; D: -; size: -; V: TRBV13; DNA: TGTGCCAGCAGCCACGGGCCGGTCACAGATACGCAGTATTTT; CDR3: CASSHGPVTDTQYF
J: TRBJ2-7; length: 15; D: -; size: few; V: TRBV4-2; DNA: TGTGCCAGCAGCCAAACCAGGCGAATGACGGATGAGCAGTACTTC; CDR3: CASSQTRRMTDEQYF
J: TRBJ2-7; length: 15; D: -; size: -; V: TRBV27; DNA: TGTGCCAGCGGAAGGAGCGCCGGAACAACATACGAGCAGTACTTC; CDR3: CASGRSAGTTYEQYF
J: TRBJ2-7; length: 16; D: TRBD2; size: -; V: TRBV7-3; DNA: TGTGCCAGCAGCCTTGAGGGGACTAGCGGGAGGTACGAGCAGTACTTC; CDR3: CASSLEGTSGRYEQYF
J: TRBJ2-4; length: 14; D: -; size: -; V: TRBV9; DNA: TGTGCCAGCAGCGTAGCTAGCGAGAAAAACATTCAGTACTTC; CDR3: CASSVASEKNIQYF
J: TRBJ2-3; length: 13; D: -; size: once; V: TRBV10-3; DNA: TGTGCCATCAACCTGGCGGGACAGGATACGCAGTATTTT; CDR3: CAINLAGQDTQYF
J: TRBJ2-5; length: 17; D: TRBD2; size: -; V: TRBV7-8; DNA: TGTGCCAGCAGCCCACGTCTTAAGACTAGCGGGAGTGAGACCCAGTACTTC; CDR3: CASSPRLKTSGSETQYF
J: TRBJ2-7; length: 15; D: TRBD2; size: -; V: TRBV10-1; DNA: TGCGCCAGCAGTCGCAGGAATAGCGGGGCCTACGAGCAGTACTTC; CDR3: CASSRRNSGAYEQYF
J: TRBJ1-5; length: 14; D: -; size: few; V: TRBV4-1; DNA: TGCGCCAGCAGCTTGAGGGATGGGAGTCAGCCCCAGCATTTT; CDR3: CASSLRDGSQPQHF
J: TRBJ2-5; length: 17; D: TRBD2; size: -; V: TRBV18; DNA: TGTGCCAGCTCACCTGATTGGCGGGAGGTTTTACAAGAGACCCAGTACTTC; CDR3: CASSPDWREVLQETQYF
J: TRBJ1-1; length: 16; D: -; size: -; V: TRBV6-5; DNA: TGTGCCAGCAGTTCTCGGGGTATCGTGTGGGACACTGAAGCTTTCTTT; CDR3: CASSSRGIVWDTEAFF
J: TRBJ1-3; length: 16; D: -; size: few; V: TRBV15; DNA: TGTGCCACCAGCAGAGATAGGAGGGGAGCTGGAAACACCATATATTTT; CDR3: CATSRDRRGAGNTIYF
J: TRBJ2-1; length: 14; D: -; size: -; V: TRBV30; DNA: TGTGCCTGCACCACGAGAATTCCCTACAATGAGCAGTTCTTC; CDR3: CACTTRIPYNEQFF